The 31 T cell receptor beta chains presented below share a single source sample, sequenced in a study of identical twins. TCRdb reanalysed the 5' RACE reads using MiXCR and keeps one entry per CDR3 protein. This table holds hundreds of thousands of distinct CDR3 sequences, roughly 18% found once. The same sample was also studied in work on T cells expressing NK-cell markers.

Sequencing was carried out using PBMCs. The receptors derive from a woman aged 18-29 years in good health.

The chain couples TRBV20-1 to TRBJ2-7; 9 nucleotides align to TRBD2. V was clipped by 2 bases and J by 1 base; unmatched bases: 3. The germline gives CDR1 DFQATT, CDR2 SNEGSKA (reference sequence). This CDR3 region has 14 residues. CDR3 protein: CSARYLAGSYEQYF. The CDR3 DNA follows: TGCAGTGCTAGATATCTAGCGGGGTCCTACGAGCAGTACTTC.

The chain is built from TRBV20-1 and TRBJ2-1; 8 bases are shared with TRBD2. CDR1 is DFQATT and CDR2 is SNEGSKA in the germline V gene (reference sequence). Unmatched junction bases numbered 10, after V lost 3 bases and J lost 3 bases. The CDR3 loop spans 16 amino acids. CDR3 DNA: TGCAGTGCTAGCGGAGGTCCGCGGGGGGACTACAATGAGCAGTTCTTC. This sequence encodes CSASGGPRGDYNEQFF.

Note on this clonotype: The junction shows a germline mismatch at one end, possibly a read error. The chain combines TRBV6-1 with TRBJ2-7, with D possibly TRBD2 on 6 matching bases. The CDR3 covers 13 residues. The germline V gene encodes CDR1 MNHNS and CDR2 SASEGT. The CDR3 sequence is CASREGGRYEQYF. The CDR3 DNA sequence: TGTGCCAGCAGGGAAGGAGGGAGATACGAGCAGTACTTC.

The rearrangement joins TRBV10-3 to TRBJ2-2; perhaps TRBD1 as D (6 bases). The CDR3 runs 13 residues. Per germline, CDR1 ENHRY and CDR2 SYGVKD. Trimming pared 6 bases from V and 2 bases from J, leaving 7 bases between. The CDR3 bases are TGTGCCATCAGACAGGGAAACACCGGGGAGCTGTTTTTT. Translating it yields CAIRQGNTGELFF.

This clonotype has more than one count but fewer than ten. V and J are TRBV12-3 or TRBV12-4 and TRBJ2-1, with 7 bases fitting TRBD1. The CDR3 extends over 15 amino acids. V lost 6 bases and J lost 7; bases outside the gene matches: 12. DNA for the CDR3: TGTGCCAGCAGCCACCACGACAGGGTTGGGAATGAGCAGTTCTTC. As protein: CASSHHDRVGNEQFF.

The chain uses TRBV11-3 and TRBJ2-3; 10 nucleotides line up with TRBD1. The junction had 7 bases not matched to a gene; V was cut back by 5 bases and J by 2 bases. CDR3 length: 16 residues. Germline CDR1 and CDR2: SGHNT and YENEEA. CDR3 sequence: CASSPGTGAYTDTQYF. The CDR3 DNA reads as TGTGCCAGCAGCCCGGGGACAGGGGCCTACACAGATACGCAGTATTTT.

A few counts support this clonotype. The chain joins TRBV7-4 to TRBJ2-3; 9 bases match TRBD2. The V gene's germline CDR1 is SGHVT and CDR2 SQSDAQ. The CDR3 consists of 17 residues. The ends lost 2 bases at V and 2 bases at J; junction bases unmatched: 8. The CDR3 loop is CASSLFMGLAFTDTQYF. Here the CDR3 DNA reads TGTGCCAGCAGCTTATTCATGGGACTAGCTTTCACAGATACGCAGTATTTT.

This chain connects TRBV29-1 to TRBJ1-5; D possibly corresponds to TRBD1 (5 bases). The CDR3 has 13 amino acids. The ends were cut back, 4 bases at V and 4 bases at J, with 11 bases in the middle. The germline V gene has CDR1 SQVTM and CDR2 ANQGSEA. For the CDR3, the DNA is TGCAGCGTTGGTGGGCAGGGAAATCAGCCCCAGCATTTT. It codes for CSVGGQGNQPQHF.

J is TRBJ2-2 and V is TRBV5-1; no reliable D call. The CDR3 covers 12 residues. Germline V gene sequence: CDR1 SGHRS, CDR2 YFSETQ. V was pared by 5 bases and J by 6 bases, with 8 bases between. CDR3: CASRPGPGELFF. CDR3 nucleotide sequence: TGCGCCAGCAGGCCGGGCCCCGGGGAGCTGTTTTTT.

This clonotype has more than one count but fewer than ten. This CDR3 reads CAISEWRTGYTGELFF. In DNA form, the CDR3 reads TGTGCCATCAGTGAGTGGCGGACAGGTTACACCGGGGAGCTGTTTTTT. The chain is built from TRBV10-3 and TRBJ2-2; 7 bases map to TRBD1. V lost 1 base and J lost 3; bases outside the gene matches: 5. The V gene's germline CDR1 is ENHRY and CDR2 SYGVKD. The CDR3 runs 16 residues.

The chain couples TRBV2 to TRBJ1-1, with D tentatively TRBD1 (5 bases). The CDR3 has 14 amino acids. Trimming took 6 bases from V and 7 from J, leaving 18 bases between them. CDR1 and CDR2 (germline): SNHLY, FYNNEI. DNA of the CDR3: TGTGCCAGCAGAGTGACGGGCAGGGCGAGTGAAGCTTTCTTT. Its protein product is CASRVTGRASEAFF.

The V and J genes are TRBV13 and TRBJ2-1; TRBD2 might be the D (6 bases). Trimming took off 5 bases at V and 6 bases at J, with 20 bases between the two ends. This CDR3 has 16 residues. Germline CDR1 reads PRHDT; CDR2 reads FYEKMQ (reference sequence). The DNA for the CDR3 is TGTGCCAGCAGCCCCACGGGACTCGCGGGGCGCAATGAGCAGTTCTTC. Its translation is CASSPTGLAGRNEQFF.

The J gene is TRBJ1-1, the V gene TRBV12-3 or TRBV12-4; 10 positions match TRBD1. J lost 4 bases, V lost 6 bases, and 5 bases had no gene match. The CDR3 extends over 14 amino acids. The CDR3 sequence is CASSVRTGGTEAFF. The CDR3 bases are TGTGCCAGCAGCGTTAGGACAGGGGGCACTGAAGCTTTCTTT.

V usage is TRBV6-6 and J usage is TRBJ2-2; no definite D call. The germline V gene has CDR1 MNHNY and CDR2 SVGAGI (reference sequence). CDR3 length equals 11 residues. The V gene lost 6 bases and the J gene lost 8 bases, with 7 bases spanning the gap. CDR3 sequence (DNA): TGTGCCAGCAGCAACGGGGGGGAGCTGTTTTTT. Its protein is CASSNGGELFF.

This rearrangement joins TRBV7-8 to TRBJ2-3, with TRBD1 as a possible D gene (7 bases). V lost 1 base and J lost 4, with 18 bases in between. From germline, CDR1 is SGHVS and CDR2 FQNEAQ. The CDR3 is made up of 17 amino acids. For the CDR3, the DNA is TGTGCCAGCAGCTTAGGAGGGTCAGGGGGGATGGCAGATACGCAGTATTTT. It yields the protein CASSLGGSGGMADTQYF.

This clonotype was detected a few times. The rearrangement joins TRBV7-9 to TRBJ2-7; D is perhaps TRBD1 (5 bases). The length of the CDR3 is 13 residues. Looked up from germline, CDR1 is SEHNR and CDR2 is FQNEAQ (reference sequence). With 7 bases removed from V and 5 bases from J, the gap between germline ends came to 15 bases. CDR3 sequence: CASNKARGDEQYF. The CDR3 coding sequence is TGTGCCAGCAACAAGGCAAGGGGCGACGAGCAGTACTTC. Combining the CDR3 with reference TRBV7-9 and TRBJ2-7 gives the whole variable domain DTGVSQNPRHKITKRGQNVTFRCDPISEHNRLYWYRQTLGQGPEFLTYFQNEAQLEKSRLLSDRFSAERPKGSFSTLEIQRTEQGDSAMYLCASNKARGDEQYFGPGTRLTVT.

This clonotype was seen a handful of times. The rearrangement joins TRBV12-3 or TRBV12-4 to TRBJ1-1; unclear D gene. V gave up 6 bases and J gave up 4 bases, with 6 bases separating them. The CDR3 runs 11 residues. For the CDR3, the DNA is TGTGCCAGCAGGGTGAGCACTGAAGCTTTCTTT. This encodes CASRVSTEAFF.

CDR3 loop: CASSLIRARGGNEQFF. CDR3 DNA: TGTGCCAGCAGTTTAATCCGGGCCCGTGGGGGTAATGAGCAGTTCTTC. V gene TRBV27 combines with J gene TRBJ2-1; D tentatively fits TRBD1 or TRBD2 (5 bases each). With 2 bases removed from V and 7 bases from J, the gap between germline ends came to 18 bases. CDR3 length: 16 amino acids. The germline V gene has CDR1 MNHEY and CDR2 SMNVEV (reference sequence).

CDR3 coding DNA: TGTGCCAGCAGTGGGAGGAACGGGAGCTCCTACAATGAGCAGTTCTTC. As protein: CASSGRNGSSYNEQFF. The chain carries TRBV6-4 and TRBJ2-1, with a weak D call TRBD2 (6 bases). This CDR3 has 16 amino acids. V gave up 4 bases and J gave up 0 bases, with 13 bases separating them. The germline V gene has CDR1 MRHNA and CDR2 SNTAGT.

This clonotype was found a few times. The J gene is TRBJ2-1, the V gene TRBV7-9; D is unclear. Germline V gives CDR1 SEHNR, CDR2 FQNEAQ (reference sequence). Trimming took off 5 bases at V and 9 bases at J, with 8 bases between the two ends. The CDR3 runs 11 residues. CDR3 bases: TGTGCCAGCAGCAGGACCGGTGAGCAGTTCTTC. Encoded protein: CASSRTGEQFF.

The rearrangement joins TRBV7-2 to TRBJ1-4; TRBD1 is a possible D gene (5 bases). The CDR3 spans 14 residues. The germline V gene encodes CDR1 SGHTA and CDR2 FQGNSA. V gave up 0 bases and J gave up 7 bases, with 9 bases separating them. The CDR3: CASSLAQGIEKLFF. In DNA, the CDR3 is TGTGCCAGCAGCTTAGCTCAGGGCATTGAAAAACTGTTTTTT.

This clonotype was counted between two and nine times. The chain is built from TRBV29-1 and TRBJ1-2; 8 bases are shared with TRBD1. The V gene's germline CDR1 is SQVTM and CDR2 ANQGSEA. The CDR3 has 13 amino acids. V was clipped by 4 bases and J by 2 bases; unmatched bases: 3. CDR3 sequence reads: CSVVTGENYGYTF. CDR3 in DNA: TGCAGCGTTGTGACAGGGGAGAACTATGGCTACACCTTC. Variable domain in full (rest from reference TRBV29-1 and TRBJ1-2): SAVISQKPSRDICQRGTSLTIQCQVDSQVTMMFWYRQQPGQSLTLIATANQGSEATYESGFVIDKFPISRPNLTFSTLTVSNMSPEDSSIYLCSVVTGENYGYTFGSGTRLTVV.

In nucleotides, the CDR3 is TGCAGCGTAACAGACACCGGGGAGCTGTTTTTT. Its protein product is CSVTDTGELFF. The chain carries TRBV29-1 and TRBJ2-2; the D is unclear. The CDR3 loop spans 11 amino acids. Germline V CDR1 and CDR2: SQVTM, ANQGSEA. Trimming removed 6 bases from V and 3 bases from J, with 5 bases in between.

The chain has TRBV5-1 and TRBJ2-2, with D perhaps TRBD2 (6 bases). The CDR3 is made up of 16 amino acids. Germline V gene sequence: CDR1 SGHRS, CDR2 YFSETQ. Trimming removed 3 bases from V and 1 base from J, with 13 bases in between. The CDR3 sequence is CASSSRGGENTGELFF. In DNA, the CDR3 is TGCGCCAGCAGCTCTCGGGGAGGCGAGAACACCGGGGAGCTGTTTTTT.

A few counts support this clonotype. The rearrangement uses TRBV7-6 and TRBJ1-4; 7 nucleotides agree with TRBD1. V gave up 2 bases and J gave up 7 bases; unmatched junction bases: 4. The germline CDR1 and CDR2 sequences are SGHVS and FNYEAQ. CDR3 size: 14 residues. CDR3 residues: CASSLTGDAEKLFF. The CDR3 DNA is TGTGCCAGCAGCTTAACAGGGGATGCTGAAAAACTGTTTTTT.

The chain couples TRBV4-1 to TRBJ2-1; 9 bases line up with TRBD1. CDR1 is MGHRA and CDR2 is YSYEKL in the germline V gene. V dropped 1 base and J dropped 8; count of bases not matched to a gene: 18. The CDR3 is 19 residues long. This chain's CDR3 is CASSQGPGYVGDRDDEQFF. The CDR3 coding sequence is TGCGCCAGCAGCCAAGGACCGGGTTACGTAGGGGACAGGGACGATGAGCAGTTCTTC.

The rearrangement joins TRBV11-2 to TRBJ2-7; 10 bases agree with TRBD1. V dropped 3 bases and J dropped 6; count of bases not matched to a gene: 11. Germline CDR1 SGHAT, CDR2 FQNNGV. CDR3 length: 16 residues. This CDR3 reads CASSFASGQGVGEQYF. CDR3 sequence (DNA): TGTGCCAGCAGCTTTGCCAGTGGACAGGGGGTGGGCGAGCAGTACTTC.

This clonotype was detected only a few times. J is TRBJ2-3 and V is TRBV10-1; D possibly corresponds to TRBD2 (5 bases). V was pared by 4 bases and J by 2 bases, with 7 bases between. Germline V gene lookup returns CDR1 WNHNN and CDR2 SYGVQD (reference sequence). The CDR3 loop spans 13 amino acids. CDR3 coding DNA: TGCGCCAGCAGTGGACTATTCACAGATACGCAGTATTTT. Protein product: CASSGLFTDTQYF.

The chain combines TRBV5-1 with TRBJ2-7, with D perhaps TRBD1 or TRBD2 (5 bases each). The germline V gene has CDR1 SGHRS and CDR2 YFSETQ. The CDR3 has 13 residues. The V end lost 5 bases, the J end lost 2 bases, and 11 bases lay between the germline ends. CDR3 bases: TGCGCCAGCAGGGGGACGGAAACCTACGAGCAGTACTTC. As protein: CASRGTETYEQYF.

This clonotype was counted between two and nine times. The gene calls are TRBV12-3 or TRBV12-4 and TRBJ1-2; weak D call: TRBD1 (6 bases). The CDR3 length is 17 residues. The germline V and J ends were trimmed by 3 bases and 0 bases, with 17 bases remaining between them. For the CDR3, the DNA is TGTGCCAGCAGTTTTTTTGACAGGCCCCCAGCTAACTATGGCTACACCTTC. The encoded protein is CASSFFDRPPANYGYTF.

V gene TRBV6-2 or TRBV6-3 combines with J gene TRBJ2-3; 13 nucleotides line up with TRBD2. There are 15 residues in the CDR3. Losses at the gene ends were 5 bases for V and 6 bases for J; bases not matched to a gene: 5. The germline V gene encodes CDR1 MNHEY and CDR2 SVGEGT. The chain's CDR3 is CASSKGLAGFDTQYF. The CDR3 nucleotides are TGTGCCAGCAGTAAGGGACTAGCGGGATTCGATACGCAGTATTTT.